This T cell receptor beta chain was captured by sequencing in a study of blood T cell repertoires in COVID-19. The germline V gene has CDR1 SGHTS and CDR2 YDEGEE. This CDR3 contains 13 residues. Deletions cut 2 bases from V and 5 bases from J, with 10 bases between. Produced via immunoSEQ multiplex PCR; TCRdb's table is partial and in-frame only. Of approximately 210,000 clones listed, roughly 80% are singletons. The source is a human donor in a cohort sampled during active COVID-19. The chain couples TRBV5-8 to TRBJ1-1, with D unclear. Sequencing used peripheral blood. CDR3 coding DNA: TGTGCCAGCAGCTTTCGGGGTTGGACTGAAGCTTTCTTT. It codes for CASSFRGWTEAFF.